A selection of T cell receptor beta chains follows, all from one sample in a study of T cell responses to AZD1222 COVID-19 vaccine. Data came from immunoSEQ multiplex PCR; TCRdb stores just in-frame clones and leaves some out. The repertoire holds under 200,000 clones, with around nine tenths as singletons. This sample comprised peripheral blood, obtained 28 days after the second dose of the MenACWY control vaccine. The receptors stem from an adult who received the MenACWY meningococcal vaccine as a control. CDR3s include the opening cysteine and the closing phenylalanine or tryptophan. The D gene is left open where the match is weak. A clone size is listed for some rows: how often the clone was seen (once, few, many), or a class if it is expanded.

TRBV7-3,TRBJ2-2,.,TRBD1,TGTGCCAGCAGCTTAATGGGACAGTCCGCGAACACCGGGGAGCTGTTTTTT,CASSLMGQSANTGELFF
TRBV27,TRBJ1-5,.,.,TGTGCCAGCAGACCTTACAGTTTAGGGCAGCCCCAGCATTTT,CASRPYSLGQPQHF
TRBV19,TRBJ1-4,once,.,TGTGCCAGTAGTGGCCCAGACAGTAATGAAAAACTGTTTTTT,CASSGPDSNEKLFF
TRBV6-5,TRBJ1-2,once,TRBD1,TGTGCCAGCACTATCGGGACAGGGAGGAACTATGGCTACACCTTC,CASTIGTGRNYGYTF
TRBV12-3/TRBV12-4,TRBJ1-2,.,TRBD1,TGTGCCAGCAGTTTAAGGGGGCCGACGGGCTACACCTTC,CASSLRGPTGYTF
TRBV9,TRBJ1-2,.,TRBD1,TGTGCCAGCAGCGCCCCGGACAGGAGCCATGGCTACACCTTC,CASSAPDRSHGYTF
TRBV11-3,TRBJ2-3,.,TRBD2,TGTGCCAGCAGCTTAGGACTAGCAGCGGGGGCAGATACGCAGTATTTT,CASSLGLAAGADTQYF
TRBV4-3,TRBJ1-2,.,.,TGCGCCAGCAGCCAAGTGGGGGTCGGGGGCTTGTTTAACTATGGCTACACCTTC,CASSQVGVGGLFNYGYTF
TRBV6-1,TRBJ1-3,.,.,TGTGCCATCTCGGAGAGAAACACCATATATTTT,CAISERNTIYF
TRBV7-9,TRBJ2-7,.,TRBD2,TGTGCCAGCAGCTTAATGTTAGCGGGAGTCTCCGAGCAGTACTTC,CASSLMLAGVSEQYF
TRBV7-9,TRBJ1-1,few,.,TGTGCCAGCAGTCTAGATTATAGTTCTGAAGCTTTCTTT,CASSLDYSSEAFF
TRBV18,TRBJ1-3,once,.,TGTGCCAGCTCCCCCGAAGGAAACACCATATATTTT,CASSPEGNTIYF
TRBV7-8,TRBJ1-5,.,.,TGTGCCAGCAGCCGGAGAGAAGGAAATCAGCCCCAGCATTTT,CASSRREGNQPQHF
TRBV12-3/TRBV12-4,TRBJ1-5,once,.,TGTGCCAGCAGTTTTCATAGCAATCAGCCCCAGCATTTT,CASSFHSNQPQHF
TRBV28,TRBJ2-2,.,TRBD1,TGTGCCAGCAGTTTATGGCAGGGGGCCGGGGAGCTGTTTTTT,CASSLWQGAGELFF
TRBV5-1,TRBJ1-2,.,TRBD1,TGCGCCAGCAGCTTGGAAGGACAGGGAGGGAATGGCTACACCTTC,CASSLEGQGGNGYTF
TRBV30,TRBJ2-7,.,TRBD2,TGTGCCGGGGGGGACGGGAGGCAGTACTTC,CAGGDGRQYF
TRBV11-3,TRBJ2-7,.,TRBD1,TGTGCCAGCAGCAGGGGCGGCGGACAGGGGGAGAGGTACGAGCAGTACTTC,CASSRGGGQGERYEQYF
TRBV6-5,TRBJ2-5,.,.,TGTGCCAGCAGACCGGGCAGGGGCCCACAAGAGACCCAGTACTTC,CASRPGRGPQETQYF
TRBV19,TRBJ1-1,.,.,TGTGCCAGTAGGCCCCCCCCGATGGGCACTGAAGCTTTCTTT,CASRPPPMGTEAFF
TRBV7-6,TRBJ2-3,.,TRBD2,TGTGCCAGCAGCCGGGGGGGGCCAGATACGCAGTATTTT,CASSRGGPDTQYF
TRBV4-3,TRBJ1-2,.,.,TGCGCCAGCAGCCAAGTGGGGGCAGGGGTCTATGGCTACACCTTC,CASSQVGAGVYGYTF
TRBV12-5,TRBJ2-7,.,.,TGTGCTAGTGGACCCCGTCCGGGACTCTCCTACGAGCAGTACTTC,CASGPRPGLSYEQYF